This T cell receptor beta chain was identified during a study of cytomegalovirus exposure and HLA in healthy donors. Study as a whole: An earlier analysis found roughly 110 million unique TCR beta sequences from around 180 million T cells. Study observations and caveats: Among donors in an Asian-associated ancestry cluster, a later analysis reportedly found fewer N-insertions than the roughly 700-donor mean. Later analysis showed most CMV-associated TCR beta chains appearing HLA-restricted.

The CDR3 extends over 14 amino acids. The J segment lost 2 bases and the V segment lost 4 bases, leaving 6 bases of the junction unmatched. CDR1 is SGHRS, CDR2 YFSETQ, per germline. The study ran its PCR with 60 Vbeta and 13 Jbeta primers. TCRdb's table, derived via immunoSEQ multiplex PCR, lists solely in-frame clones and lacks some. In all, the sample yields some 96,000 clones. A word on this clone: What it binds is not known.

The sequence came from a woman aged 25-40 years in good health and CMV-seronegative. The chain uses TRBV5-1 and TRBJ2-7; 7 bases match TRBD1. The sequencing input was PBMCs. CDR3 sequence (DNA): TGCGCCAGCAGCCGGGACAGTAGAGCCTACGAGCAGTACTTC. Translated, it gives CASSRDSRAYEQYF.